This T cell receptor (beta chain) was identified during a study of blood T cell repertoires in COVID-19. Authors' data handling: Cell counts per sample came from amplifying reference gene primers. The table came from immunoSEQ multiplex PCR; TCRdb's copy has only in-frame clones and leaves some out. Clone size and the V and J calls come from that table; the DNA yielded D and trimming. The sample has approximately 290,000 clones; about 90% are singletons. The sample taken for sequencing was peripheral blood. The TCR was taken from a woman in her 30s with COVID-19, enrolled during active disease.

This CDR3 is CASSLEVNTEAFF. CDR3 DNA: TGCGCCAGCAGCTTAGAGGTGAACACTGAAGCTTTCTTT. The J gene is TRBJ1-1, the V gene TRBV5-1; the D is unclear. The V gene's germline CDR1 is SGHRS and CDR2 YFSETQ. The length of the CDR3 is 13 residues. Trimming left V 2 bases short and J 0 bases short, with 5 bases between. Variable domain in full (rest from reference TRBV5-1 and TRBJ1-1): KAGVTQTPRYLIKTRGQQVTLSCSPISGHRSVSWYQQTPGQGLQFLFEYFSETQRNKGNFPGRFSGRQFSNSRSEMNVSTLELGDSALYLCASSLEVNTEAFFGQGTRLTVV.